The 28 T cell receptor beta chains reported below all come from one sample, sequenced in a study of blood T cell repertoires in COVID-19 (TCRdb year 2020). Library creation used the immunoSEQ multiplex PCR assay. Entries here come from immuneACCESS through TCRdb and include only in-frame sequences with V and J called. Some clones fail to appear in such tables; in the studies checked, an unresolved V gene covers under half of the shortfall, and the cause of the remainder is unknown. Within this sample are some 130,000 clones, with 65% to 90% of them counted one time only. Clones ranked in the top ten supply 2% to 2.5% of the sample. The sample comprised PBMCs or T cells enriched from blood (not recorded which). Receptors originate from a woman in her 50s who had recovered from COVID-19.

This chain connects TRBV19 to TRBJ1-5; D might be TRBD1 (5 bases). This CDR3 is built from 17 residues. V was clipped by 7 bases and J by 4 bases, with 23 bases between them. Germline V gene sequence: CDR1 LNHDA, CDR2 SQIVND (reference sequence). The CDR3 reads CASTSAGVITGNQPQHF. CDR3 nucleotide sequence: TGTGCCAGTACTTCCGCGGGGGTTATAACGGGGAATCAGCCCCAGCATTTT.

CDR3 DNA sequence: TGTGCCAGCAGCCAAAGACCACTAGCGGGGGCCCCACACACAGATACGCAGTATTTT. Translated: CASSQRPLAGAPHTDTQYF. The chain employs TRBV3-1 (or the pseudogene TRBV3-2) and TRBJ2-3; 11 nucleotides match TRBD2. Germline loops: CDR1 LGHDT, CDR2 YNNKEL (reference sequence). This CDR3 comprises 19 residues. V shed 2 bases and J 2 bases; nucleotides not matched to a gene: 12.

This clone appeared once. The V gene is TRBV7-9, the J gene TRBJ2-7; 9 positions agree with TRBD2. The V segment lost 5 bases and the J segment 7 bases; nucleotides outside the gene matches: 9. CDR1 and CDR2 (germline): SEHNR, FQNEAQ (reference sequence). The length of the CDR3 is 14 residues. CDR3 amino acids: CASSQQRGEEEQYF. The DNA for the CDR3 is TGTGCCAGCAGCCAACAGCGGGGGGAGGAAGAGCAGTACTTC.

V and J are TRBV18 and TRBJ2-1; TRBD1 might be the D (6 bases). This CDR3 is built from 12 residues. Trimming left V 5 bases short and J 7 bases short, with 9 bases between. Germline V gene data show CDR1 as KGHSH and CDR2 as LQKENI. CDR3 protein: CASSETGNEQFF. In DNA form, the CDR3 reads TGTGCCAGCTCAGAAACAGGGAATGAGCAGTTCTTC. The full variable domain, with the rest looked up from reference TRBV18 and TRBJ2-1, is NAGVMQNPRHLVRRRGQEARLRCSPMKGHSHVYWYRQLPEEGLKFMVYLQKENIIDESGMPKERFSAEFPKEGPSILRIQQVVRGDSAAYFCASSETGNEQFFGPGTRLTVL.

V usage is TRBV7-2 and J usage is TRBJ1-1; 7 bases are a match to TRBD1. This CDR3 has 16 residues. Germline V gives CDR1 SGHTA, CDR2 FQGNSA. V lost 4 bases, J lost 2 bases, and 10 bases stayed unmatched. The CDR3 DNA is TGTGCCAGCAGCTCCAGGGTGGGACAGTCCAACACTGAAGCTTTCTTT. Its translation is CASSSRVGQSNTEAFF.

The J gene is TRBJ2-7, the V gene TRBV19; 8 nucleotides align to TRBD1. In germline, CDR1 is LNHDA, CDR2 SQIVND (reference sequence). Trimming took 4 bases from V and 2 from J; bases not matched to a gene: 4. The CDR3 length is 14 residues. In nucleotides, the CDR3 is TGTGCCAGTAGTACCCCGGACAGGGCCTACGAGCAGTACTTC. Its translation is CASSTPDRAYEQYF.

The rearrangement uses TRBV9 and TRBJ2-3; 7 nucleotides line up with TRBD2. The CDR3 extends over 16 amino acids. Germline CDR1 and CDR2: SGDLS and YYNGEE. The V gene end was trimmed by 0 bases and the J gene end by 2 bases; junction bases not matched to a gene: 6. The CDR3 nucleotides read TGTGCCAGCAGCGTAGGGGAGGGGAAAATCACAGATACGCAGTATTTT. Translation gives CASSVGEGKITDTQYF.

V usage is TRBV2 and J usage is TRBJ2-5, with a tentative D call TRBD2 (7 bases). The ends were cut back, 8 bases at V and 5 bases at J, with 9 bases in the middle. This CDR3 comprises 11 residues. From germline, CDR1 is SNHLY and CDR2 FYNNEI. CDR3: CASEGGETQYF. DNA of the CDR3: TGTGCCAGCGAGGGGGGGGAGACCCAGTACTTC.

The chain uses TRBV19 and TRBJ2-1; 14 bases fit TRBD2. V trimming: 3 bases; J trimming: 7 bases; junction bases outside the gene matches: 5. The CDR3 extends over 16 amino acids. CDR1 is LNHDA, CDR2 SQIVND, per germline (reference sequence). CDR3 DNA: TGTGCCAGTAGTATCGTCTGGACTAGCGGGGGGAATGAGCAGTTCTTC. This sequence encodes CASSIVWTSGGNEQFF.

This clone was seen a single time. The V gene is TRBV10-1, the J gene TRBJ1-3; D not certain. The CDR3 is 16 residues long. The germline CDR1 and CDR2 sequences are WNHNN and SYGVQD (reference sequence). V lost 0 bases, J lost 2 bases, and 11 bases lay in between. This chain's CDR3 is CASSESETPAGNTIYF. The CDR3 DNA follows: TGCGCCAGCAGTGAGTCGGAGACTCCCGCTGGAAACACCATATATTTT.

This sequence joins TRBV5-1 and TRBJ2-7; 7 nucleotides agree with TRBD1. CDR1 is SGHRS and CDR2 is YFSETQ in the germline V gene. The CDR3 is made up of 14 amino acids. Trimming took 1 base from V and 2 from J; bases not matched to a gene: 3. The CDR3 coding sequence is TGCGCCAGCAGCTTGACAGGGGTTCCCTACGAGCAGTACTTC. This gives the protein CASSLTGVPYEQYF.

The V call is TRBV7-8, the J call TRBJ2-3; the match to TRBD1 covers 9 bases. Germline-derived CDR1 and CDR2 are SGHVS and FQNEAQ. The CDR3 runs 15 residues. V trimming: 5 bases; J trimming: 3 bases; junction bases outside the gene matches: 6. DNA of the CDR3: TGTGCCAGCAGCCCCCCGGGACAGGGAACAGATACGCAGTATTTT. This sequence encodes CASSPPGQGTDTQYF.

This clone was seen only once. The chain uses TRBV6-1 and TRBJ2-7; the match to TRBD2 covers 14 bases. CDR3 length: 21 residues. CDR1 is MNHNS, CDR2 SASEGT, per germline. V dropped 1 base and J dropped 0; count of bases not matched to a gene: 14. The CDR3 region has the DNA TGTGCCAGCAGTGAAGGTTTTTTAGGCGGGACTAGCGGGGGAAGCTCCTACGAGCAGTACTTC. Translation gives CASSEGFLGGTSGGSSYEQYF.

This chain connects TRBV3-1 (or the pseudogene TRBV3-2) to TRBJ2-1; tentatively, D is TRBD1 (5 bases). The V gene's germline CDR1 is LGHDT and CDR2 YNNKEL (reference sequence). V was trimmed by 4 bases and J by 5 bases, leaving 15 bases between them. CDR3 length: 15 residues. CDR3 DNA sequence: TGTGCCAGCAGCCGGGGCTTCTGGGGCGACAATGAGCAGTTCTTC. This gives the protein CASSRGFWGDNEQFF.

To note about this clone: The sample has other DNA sequences that encode this CDR3 too. The V gene is TRBV18, the J gene TRBJ2-1; no clear D. Germline V CDR1 and CDR2: KGHSH, LQKENI. V dropped 3 bases and J dropped 2 bases, with 11 bases sitting between them. The CDR3 spans 15 residues. The CDR3 loop reads CASSPGSSPYNEQFF. The CDR3 nucleotides are TGTGCCAGCTCACCGGGCTCATCCCCCTACAATGAGCAGTTCTTC. Full variable domain (rest looked up from reference TRBV18 and TRBJ2-1): NAGVMQNPRHLVRRRGQEARLRCSPMKGHSHVYWYRQLPEEGLKFMVYLQKENIIDESGMPKERFSAEFPKEGPSILRIQQVVRGDSAAYFCASSPGSSPYNEQFFGPGTRLTVL.

V is TRBV18 and J is TRBJ2-7, with TRBD1 matching over 10 bases. Germline V CDR1 and CDR2: KGHSH, LQKENI. The V segment lost 2 bases and the J segment 3 bases; nucleotides outside the gene matches: 22. The CDR3 is 21 amino acids. The CDR3 loop is CASSPNSPPGTGEYVGYEQYF. DNA of the CDR3: TGTGCCAGCTCACCAAATTCTCCCCCCGGGACAGGGGAATACGTTGGCTACGAGCAGTACTTC.

V gene TRBV29-1 combines with J gene TRBJ2-4; D possibly corresponds to TRBD2 (6 bases). V lost 2 bases and J 0 bases, leaving 11 bases between the germline ends. The CDR3 is made up of 15 amino acids. Looked up from germline, CDR1 is SQVTM and CDR2 is ANQGSEA. The chain's CDR3 is CSVELRGLAKNIQYF. CDR3 DNA sequence: TGCAGCGTTGAATTAAGGGGACTAGCCAAAAACATTCAGTACTTC. Complete variable domain (other parts from reference TRBV29-1 and TRBJ2-4): SAVISQKPSRDICQRGTSLTIQCQVDSQVTMMFWYRQQPGQSLTLIATANQGSEATYESGFVIDKFPISRPNLTFSTLTVSNMSPEDSSIYLCSVELRGLAKNIQYFGAGTRLSVL.

This clone was counted between two and nine times. The genes are TRBV2 and TRBJ1-6; D possibly corresponds to TRBD1 (5 bases). The CDR3 loop spans 15 amino acids. V lost 4 bases and J 0 bases, leaving 7 bases between the germline ends. Germline CDR1 reads SNHLY; CDR2 reads FYNNEI. CDR3 amino acids: CASSGQSSYNSPLHF. The CDR3 DNA sequence: TGTGCCAGCAGTGGACAGAGCTCCTATAATTCACCCCTCCACTTT.

CDR3 nucleotide sequence: TGTGCCAGCTCACCCTCATATGATCGGGAGCAGTACTTC. It encodes CASSPSYDREQYF. The chain joins TRBV18 to TRBJ2-7; no definite D call. This CDR3 has 13 residues. V was pared by 3 bases and J by 7 bases, with 13 bases between. Germline CDR1 and CDR2: KGHSH and LQKENI.

About this clone itself: The junction differs from germline at one of its ends, possibly a read error. The chain has TRBV5-6 and TRBJ1-2; D is unresolved. This CDR3 has 13 amino acids. Germline V lookup: CDR1 SGHDT, CDR2 YYEEEE. The CDR3 region is CASSLSSLGSTYF. In nucleotides, the CDR3 is TGTGCCAGCAGCTTGTCTTCCCTAGGATCGACGTATTTC.

This rearrangement joins TRBV12-2 to TRBJ2-2; the table assigns TRBD1, which was not confirmed against the DNA. TRBV12-2 counts as a pseudogene. CDR3 length: 18 residues. The CDR3 DNA is TGTGCAAGTCGCTTAGCAGGGGTCCGGACAGGGGAGAGCGGGGAGCTGTTTTTT. Translated: CASRLAGVRTGESGELFF.

This chain joins TRBV5-1 and TRBJ1-4; possibly TRBD1 for D (6 bases). Trimming cost V 2 bases and J 3 bases, with 11 bases left between them. Germline values: CDR1 SGHRS, CDR2 YFSETQ. This CDR3 comprises 15 residues. CDR3 in amino acids: CASSLSGVANEKLFF. The CDR3 DNA follows: TGCGCCAGCAGCTTATCAGGGGTAGCTAATGAAAAACTGTTTTTT.

The genes are TRBV2 and TRBJ2-1; TRBD1 matches at 9 bases. Unmatched junction bases numbered 4, after V lost 4 bases and J lost 3 bases. Germline V gene data show CDR1 as SNHLY and CDR2 as FYNNEI. There are 15 residues in the CDR3. In DNA, the CDR3 is TGTGCCAGCAGTGCTGAGGGACAGGGCTACAATGAGCAGTTCTTC. It codes for CASSAEGQGYNEQFF.

V usage is TRBV7-3 and J usage is TRBJ2-2; D gene uncertain. This CDR3 is built from 15 residues. Germline loops: CDR1 SGHTA, CDR2 FQGTGA. Trimming left V 2 bases short and J 0 bases short, with 7 bases between. CDR3 in amino acids: CASSLVSSNTGELFF. The CDR3 region has the DNA TGTGCCAGCAGCTTAGTCTCTTCGAACACCGGGGAGCTGTTTTTT.

V is TRBV11-2 and J is TRBJ1-1, with D possibly matching TRBD1 (6 bases). CDR1 and CDR2 (germline): SGHAT, FQNNGV. This CDR3 is 14 amino acids long. V shed 1 base and J shed 4 bases, with 10 bases lying between them. The CDR3 region is CASSLGGQATEAFF. The DNA for the CDR3 is TGTGCCAGCAGCTTAGGGGGGCAGGCCACTGAAGCTTTCTTT.

The CDR3 sequence is CATSRAIGTGLGNEQFF. The DNA of the CDR3 is TGTGCCACCAGCAGAGCTATCGGGACAGGGTTAGGCAATGAGCAGTTCTTC. V is TRBV15 and J is TRBJ2-1, with 9 bases fitting TRBD1. The CDR3 runs 17 residues. V lost 1 base and J lost 6; bases outside the gene matches: 10. Germline V gene data show CDR1 as LNHNV and CDR2 as YYDKDF (reference sequence).

The gene calls are TRBV30 and TRBJ1-1; D perhaps matches TRBD1 (5 bases). CDR1 and CDR2 (germline): GTSNPN, SVGIG (reference sequence). Between the trimmed V and J ends, which lost 7 bases and 3 bases, there was a span of 18 bases. The CDR3 sequence is 14 residues long. The CDR3 region has the DNA TGTGCCTCAACGGGGGGTAGGGCCGACACTGAAGCTTTCTTT. Residues: CASTGGRADTEAFF.

The rearrangement links TRBV5-1 to TRBJ1-2, with D maybe TRBD1 (5 bases). Germline CDR1 and CDR2: SGHRS and YFSETQ. The CDR3 is made up of 16 amino acids. V was pared by 0 bases and J by 4 bases, with 16 bases between. The CDR3 bases are TGCGCCAGCAGCTTGGAAGGGGAGGGGATTTTCTATGGCTACACCTTC. It codes for CASSLEGEGIFYGYTF. Full variable domain (rest looked up from reference TRBV5-1 and TRBJ1-2): KAGVTQTPRYLIKTRGQQVTLSCSPISGHRSVSWYQQTPGQGLQFLFEYFSETQRNKGNFPGRFSGRQFSNSRSEMNVSTLELGDSALYLCASSLEGEGIFYGYTFGSGTRLTVV.